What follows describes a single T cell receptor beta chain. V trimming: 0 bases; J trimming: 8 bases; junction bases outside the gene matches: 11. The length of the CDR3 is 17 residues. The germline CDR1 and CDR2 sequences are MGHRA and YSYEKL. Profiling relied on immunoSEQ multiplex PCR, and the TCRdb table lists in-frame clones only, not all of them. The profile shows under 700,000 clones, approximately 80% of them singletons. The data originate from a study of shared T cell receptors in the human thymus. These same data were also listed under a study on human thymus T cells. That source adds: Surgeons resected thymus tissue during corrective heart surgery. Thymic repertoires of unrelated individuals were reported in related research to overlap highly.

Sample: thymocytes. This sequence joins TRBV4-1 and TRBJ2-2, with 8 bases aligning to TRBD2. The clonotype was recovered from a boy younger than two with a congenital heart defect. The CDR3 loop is CASSQEIKRGLEGELFF. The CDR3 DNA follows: TGCGCCAGCAGCCAAGAGATTAAGCGGGGGTTAGAGGGGGAGCTGTTTTTT.